These 18 T cell receptor beta chains originate from one sample sequenced in a study of blood T cells in healthy people across ages. Primers used in a second PCR of about 6 to 11 cycles were a sample-barcoded 5' primer and a J-beta primer mix. MiXCR, applied by TCRdb to the 5' RACE reads, yields one record per CDR3 protein. The table lists about 780,000 distinct CDR3 sequences, around 62% of them singletons. The sequenced material came from blood. These receptors all stem from a young man in good health.

This clonotype has a single count. The CDR3 loop is CASSPYGVGTGELFF. As DNA, the CDR3 is TGTGCCAGCAGCCCCTATGGGGTCGGCACCGGGGAGCTGTTTTTT. The V call is TRBV9, the J call TRBJ2-2; D gene uncertain. The CDR3 has 15 residues. CDR1 SGDLS and CDR2 YYNGEE come from the germline V gene. The V gene lost 4 bases and the J gene lost 4 bases, with 14 bases spanning the gap.

This clonotype showed up just a few times. The chain recombines TRBV6-5 with TRBJ2-5; TRBD1 aligns across 8 bases. Germline CDR1 MNHEY, CDR2 SVGAGI. The CDR3 has 15 residues. J lost 4 bases, V lost 3 bases, and 7 bases had no gene match. The CDR3: CASSYTRTGTETQYF. DNA of the CDR3: TGTGCCAGCAGTTATACGAGGACAGGGACAGAGACCCAGTACTTC.

This sequence joins TRBV9 and TRBJ1-1; D remains unclear. The CDR3 has 14 amino acids. V was cut by 0 bases and J by 3 bases, with 9 bases left in between. Germline lookup yields CDR1 SGDLS and CDR2 YYNGEE. Here the CDR3 reads CASSVAPKDTEAFF. DNA of the CDR3: TGTGCCAGCAGCGTAGCTCCAAAGGACACTGAAGCTTTCTTT.

This clonotype was detected once. The chain joins TRBV6-6 to TRBJ2-5, with 8 bases identical to TRBD1. With 6 bases clipped from V and 4 bases from J, the junction kept 13 bases outside the gene matches. The CDR3 loop spans 16 amino acids. CDR1 and CDR2 from the germline V gene are MNHNY and SVGAGI (reference sequence). Here the CDR3 DNA reads TGTGCCAGCAGACGAGGACAGGGTGGTCGGGGAGAGACCCAGTACTTC. It translates to CASRRGQGGRGETQYF.

V is TRBV3-1 and J is TRBJ2-7; D possibly corresponds to TRBD1 (6 bases). Trimming removed 1 base from V and 6 bases from J, with 16 bases in between. CDR3 length: 15 amino acids. Germline CDR1 reads LGHDT; CDR2 reads YNNKEL (reference sequence). CDR3 sequence: CASSQGNRVASEQYF. CDR3 bases: TGTGCCAGCAGCCAAGGTAACAGGGTAGCCAGCGAGCAGTACTTC.

The chain employs TRBV7-8 and TRBJ2-3, with TRBD2 matching over 15 bases. The germline CDR1 and CDR2 sequences are SGHVS and FQNEAQ. The V gene end was trimmed by 5 bases and the J gene end by 1 base; junction bases not matched to a gene: 10. The CDR3 runs to 19 residues. The CDR3 region is CASSPRRGLAGGGTDTQYF. In nucleotides, the CDR3 is TGTGCCAGCAGCCCGAGGAGGGGACTAGCGGGGGGAGGCACAGATACGCAGTATTTT. The full variable domain, its missing parts supplied by reference TRBV7-8 and TRBJ2-3, is GAGVSQSPRYKVAKRGQDVALRCDPISGHVSLFWYQQALGQGPEFLTYFQNEAQLDKSGLPSDRFFAERPEGSVSTLKIQRTQQEDSAVYLCASSPRRGLAGGGTDTQYFGPGTRLTVL.

The chain is built from TRBV10-3 and TRBJ2-4, with TRBD2 identical over 10 bases. The J call is uncertain, as TRBJ2-5 better fits the DNA end. This CDR3 has 15 amino acids. Germline loops: CDR1 ENHRY, CDR2 SYGVKD. CDR3: CATEERGGNSETQYF. The CDR3 DNA is TGTGCCACGGAGGAGCGGGGGGGTAACTCGGAGACCCAGTACTTC.

This clonotype appeared a few times. This chain links TRBV6-5 with TRBJ2-3; the match to TRBD1 covers 7 bases. The CDR3 spans 12 residues. CDR1 and CDR2 from the germline V gene are MNHEY and SVGAGI. V was pared by 5 bases and J by 5 bases, with 1 base of the junction left unmatched. The CDR3 loop is CASSNRGDTQYF. As DNA, the CDR3 is TGTGCCAGCAGTAACAGGGGAGATACGCAGTATTTT.

This clonotype was seen a single time. One junction end disagrees with the germline gene, perhaps due to a read error. The chain employs TRBV6-6 and TRBJ2-7; maybe TRBD2 (6 bases). The J call is in doubt because the DNA end fits TRBJ2-5 better. Germline V gene lookup returns CDR1 MNHNY and CDR2 SVGAGI (reference sequence). The CDR3 contains 16 residues. The CDR3 loop is CASSYSPVGGWETQYF. CDR3 in DNA: TGTGCCAGTAGTTACTCGCCTGTGGGGGGATGGGAGACCCAGTACTTC.

The chain combines TRBV6-2 or TRBV6-3 with TRBJ1-2; D unresolved. V shed 1 base and J shed 8 bases, with 11 bases lying between them. The CDR3 spans 13 residues. Germline CDR1 and CDR2: MNHEY and SVGEGT. The CDR3, as DNA: TGTGCCAGCAGTTACTGGCGTGAGAAGGGCTACACCTTC. Translating gives CASSYWREKGYTF.

This chain connects TRBV6-6 to TRBJ1-1, with D unresolved. This CDR3 has 17 residues. Germline V gene data show CDR1 as MNHNY and CDR2 as SVGAGI (reference sequence). V was shortened by 4 bases and J by 0 bases, with 18 bases between the two germline ends. CDR3 protein: CASSSSTGRRMNTEAFF. In DNA, the CDR3 is TGTGCCAGCAGTTCCTCCACCGGACGGCGCATGAACACTGAAGCTTTCTTT.

The chain employs TRBV7-2 and TRBJ1-2; 7 nucleotides agree with TRBD1. The ends lost 5 bases at V and 3 bases at J; junction bases unmatched: 6. Germline V lookup: CDR1 SGHTA, CDR2 FQGNSA. This CDR3 contains 14 residues. The CDR3 sequence is CASSRRDSHYGYTF. CDR3 DNA sequence: TGTGCCAGCAGCCGAAGGGACAGTCACTATGGCTACACCTTC.

The CDR3 nucleotides read TGTGCCAGCAGCTTATCGGGTCATAATTCACCCCTCCACTTT. As protein: CASSLSGHNSPLHF. The gene calls are TRBV7-2 and TRBJ1-6; no clear D. CDR1 is SGHTA, CDR2 FQGNSA, per germline. Trimming took off 2 bases at V and 5 bases at J, with 7 bases between the two ends. The CDR3 is 14 residues long.

The V call is TRBV5-1, the J call TRBJ2-7; D might be TRBD2 (5 bases). The V and J ends lost 4 bases and 4 bases respectively, with 24 bases between them. Germline-derived CDR1 and CDR2 are SGHRS and YFSETQ. The CDR3 loop spans 17 amino acids. CDR3 region: CASSLSAGLRDRYEQYF. The CDR3 bases are TGCGCCAGCAGCCTCAGTGCGGGCCTTAGGGATCGATACGAGCAGTACTTC.

The V call is TRBV6-1, the J call TRBJ1-5; weak D call: TRBD1 (5 bases). The germline V and J ends were trimmed by 4 bases and 11 bases, with 12 bases remaining between them. The CDR3 runs 12 residues. Germline assignment: CDR1 MNHNS and CDR2 SASEGT. Written as DNA, the CDR3 is TGTGCCAGCAGTGTTACAGGTAGAACCCAGCATTTT. Its protein is CASSVTGRTQHF.

V and J are TRBV21-1 and TRBJ2-1; TRBD1, the table's D call, was not compared with the DNA. TRBV21-1 is a documented pseudogene. This CDR3 spans 16 amino acids. The CDR3 region is CASSRPRGGDYNEQFF. The CDR3 DNA reads as TGTGCCAGCAGCCGTCCCCGCGGGGGCGACTACAATGAGCAGTTCTTC.

The gene calls are TRBV12-3 or TRBV12-4 and TRBJ1-4; unclear D gene. The germline V and J ends were trimmed by 6 bases and 4 bases, with 3 bases remaining between them. CDR3 size: 11 residues. CDR3 DNA: TGTGCCAGCAGATTTAATGAAAAACTGTTTTTT. Translating it yields CASRFNEKLFF.

This chain joins TRBV6-6 and TRBJ2-3; TRBD2 matches 8 bases. CDR3 length: 17 residues. V lost 7 bases and J lost 0; bases outside the gene matches: 12. Germline V gene lookup returns CDR1 MNHNY and CDR2 SVGAGI (reference sequence). Written as DNA, the CDR3 is TGTGCCAGCACCTCATCCCAACTAGCGGTTAGCACAGATACGCAGTATTTT. It yields the protein CASTSSQLAVSTDTQYF.